This section outlines one T cell receptor (beta chain) sequence together with its context. Its matching antigen is unknown. The record originates from a study of T cells in Graves' hyperthyroidism and ophthalmopathy. Findings of the study overall: Most expanded thyroid clonotypes above 0.001 also appeared in blood.

Amplification of TCR beta CDR3 regions was performed using RNA transcripts as template. TCR CDR3 regions were first amplified by RT-PCR with HTBI primers. TCRdb re-called the multiplex PCR reads through MiXCR, storing one row per CDR3 protein. The repertoire has hundreds of thousands of distinct CDR3 sequences, 13% to 15% of them found once; the top ten carry roughly 10%. Germline CDR1 MNHEY, CDR2 SVGAGI. The CDR3 has 13 residues. V was shortened by 2 bases and J by 5 bases, with 7 bases between the two germline ends. Researchers defined stable Graves' hyperthyroidism as no ophthalmopathy progression within 18 months. On the basis of clinical symptoms, serum thyroxine and TRAb, thyroid ultrasound and orbital computed tomography, diagnoses were made.

The chain joins TRBV6-5 to TRBJ2-1; possible D gene TRBD2, 6 bases. The sample consisted of blood. This receptor was identified in a woman in her late teens or twenties with Graves' hyperthyroidism. The CDR3 bases are TGTGCCAGCAGTTACGGCGGGGACAATGAGCAGTTCTTC. It yields the protein CASSYGGDNEQFF.